This entry lists 26 T cell receptor beta chains sequenced from one sample in a study of Graves' ophthalmopathy and Graves' hyperthyroidism. From RNA, the CDR3 regions of TCR beta chains were amplified and sequenced. RT-PCR with HTBI primers came first, then second-round multiplex PCR. TCRdb fed the multiplex PCR reads into MiXCR, producing one record per CDR3 protein. Of approximately 160,000 distinct CDR3 sequences listed, 30% to 45% were seen once; the top ten hold roughly 8.9%. The sequenced sample was peripheral blood. The receptor set was obtained from a young man with Graves' ophthalmopathy.

The chain employs TRBV6-1 and TRBJ1-3, with D uncertain. Germline V CDR1 and CDR2: MNHNS, SASEGT. The CDR3 covers 15 residues. Trimming removed 6 bases at V and 2 bases at J, with 14 bases between. The CDR3 is CASRRGGEAGNTIYF. The CDR3 DNA reads TGTGCCAGCAGGAGAGGCGGGGAAGCTGGAAACACCATATATTTT.

This clonotype was seen many times. At one boundary the junction diverges from the germline segment, which might be a read error. In DNA, the CDR3 is TGTGCCAGCAGTTTGGCCGGCCTAAGCAATCAGCCCCGGCATTTT. As protein: CASSLAGLSNQPRHF. The rearrangement links TRBV12-3 or TRBV12-4 to TRBJ1-5; D ambiguous. This CDR3 has 15 amino acids.

This chain links TRBV11-2 with TRBJ2-7; tentative D call: TRBD1 (5 bases). The CDR3 runs 13 residues. The ends were cut back, 5 bases at V and 0 bases at J, with 8 bases in the middle. Germline lookup yields CDR1 SGHAT and CDR2 FQNNGV. The DNA for the CDR3 is TGTGCCAGCAGCAGGACAAACTCCTACGAGCAGTACTTC. Translation gives CASSRTNSYEQYF.

This clonotype was observed at least ten times. The gene calls are TRBV12-5 and TRBJ2-7, with 9 bases identical to TRBD1. V lost 0 bases and J lost 1; bases outside the gene matches: 4. Germline values: CDR1 LGHNT, CDR2 FRNRAP. This CDR3 comprises 16 residues. For the CDR3, the DNA is TGTGCTAGTGGTTTGGTACTCGGACAGGGGTCCTACGAGCAGTACTTC. Translating gives CASGLVLGQGSYEQYF. The full variable domain, its missing parts supplied by reference TRBV12-5 and TRBJ2-7, is DARVTQTPRHKVTEMGQEVTMRCQPILGHNTVFWYRQTMMQGLELLAYFRNRAPLDDSGMPKDRFSAEMPDATLATLKIQPSEPRDSAVYFCASGLVLGQGSYEQYFGPGTRLTVT.

The genes are TRBV6-5 and TRBJ1-1; D gene ambiguous. The CDR3 spans 14 residues. With 6 bases removed from V and 3 bases from J, the gap between germline ends came to 14 bases. Germline values: CDR1 MNHEY, CDR2 SVGAGI. CDR3 sequence: CASRLPGEYTEAFF. DNA for the CDR3: TGTGCCAGCAGATTACCTGGGGAGTACACTGAAGCTTTCTTT.

This clonotype showed up many times. The V gene is TRBV19, the J gene TRBJ2-7, with 7 bases aligning to TRBD1. The ends lost 7 bases at V and 3 bases at J; junction bases unmatched: 6. Germline CDR1 is LNHDA and CDR2 is SQIVND (reference sequence). The CDR3 is 13 residues long. The CDR3 protein is CASTDRDNYEQYF. In DNA, the CDR3 is TGTGCCAGTACCGACAGGGACAACTACGAGCAGTACTTC.

This clonotype has at least ten counts. The CDR3 region has the DNA TGTGCTAGTGGTTTAGACGGGACAGGGAAAGCTTTCTTT. As protein: CASGLDGTGKAFF. The genes are TRBV12-5 and TRBJ1-1; 9 bases line up with TRBD1. The CDR3 consists of 13 residues. Trimming at V came to 3 bases and at J to 9 bases, leaving 5 bases not matched to a gene. Germline assignment: CDR1 LGHNT and CDR2 FRNRAP. The full variable domain, in which reference TRBV12-5 and TRBJ1-1 provide the parts outside the CDR3, is DARVTQTPRHKVTEMGQEVTMRCQPILGHNTVFWYRQTMMQGLELLAYFRNRAPLDDSGMPKDRFSAEMPDATLATLKIQPSEPRDSAVYFCASGLDGTGKAFFGQGTRLTVV.

This chain joins TRBV12-3 or TRBV12-4 and TRBJ2-7; tentatively, D is TRBD1 or TRBD2 (6 bases each). There are 15 residues in the CDR3. Between the trimmed V and J ends, which lost 5 bases and 3 bases, there was a span of 17 bases. CDR3 DNA: TGTGCCAGCAGTGAGGGGGGCACAGTTTTCTACGAGCAGTACTTC. It codes for CASSEGGTVFYEQYF.

V is TRBV7-4 and J is TRBJ2-7, with a tentative D call TRBD1 (6 bases). Germline CDR1 and CDR2: SGHVT and SQSDAQ. The V end was cut by 8 bases, the J end by 4 bases, with 12 bases between. The CDR3 consists of 12 residues. CDR3 residues: CASGNTGYEQYF. The CDR3, as DNA: TGTGCCAGCGGGAACACAGGGTACGAGCAGTACTTC.

At least ten counts were recorded for this clonotype. V usage is TRBV7-2 and J usage is TRBJ1-1; unclear D gene. Germline CDR1 and CDR2: SGHTA and FQGNSA. V was cut by 3 bases and J by 0 bases, with 8 bases left in between. The CDR3 has 14 amino acids. For the CDR3, the DNA is TGTGCCAGCAGCTTCCACGGGGTGAACACTGAAGCTTTCTTT. It codes for CASSFHGVNTEAFF.

The chain recombines TRBV28 with TRBJ2-4; D remains unclear. V shed 1 base and J shed 2 bases, with 12 bases lying between them. This CDR3 comprises 16 residues. Germline V gene lookup returns CDR1 MDHEN and CDR2 SYDVKM. The CDR3: CASSLFGSRTKNIQYF. CDR3 DNA sequence: TGTGCCAGCAGTTTATTTGGTAGTAGGACCAAAAACATTCAGTACTTC.

This clonotype was picked up many times. This sequence joins TRBV30 and TRBJ2-4; 8 bases line up with TRBD2. The J segment lost 9 bases and the V segment lost 3 bases, leaving 19 bases of the junction unmatched. The CDR3 is made up of 17 amino acids. In germline, CDR1 is GTSNPN, CDR2 SVGIG (reference sequence). Here the CDR3 reads CAWSGFGRALGRGIQYF. CDR3 nucleotide sequence: TGTGCCTGGAGCGGTTTCGGGAGGGCTCTCGGTCGTGGCATTCAGTACTTC.

This clonotype occurred many times. J is TRBJ1-5 and V is TRBV12-3 or TRBV12-4, with D possibly TRBD1 on 6 matching bases. V lost 3 bases to trimming and J lost 5 bases, with 11 bases between them. The CDR3 sequence is 14 residues long. The CDR3 protein is CASSLDSLYQPQHF. The CDR3 coding sequence is TGTGCCAGCAGTTTGGACAGTTTGTATCAGCCCCAGCATTTT.

In its sample, this clonotype was seen many times. This chain links TRBV7-2 with TRBJ2-7, with 8 nucleotides matching TRBD1. Germline lookup yields CDR1 SGHTA and CDR2 FQGNSA. J lost 7 bases, V lost 5 bases, and 10 bases had no gene match. This CDR3 has 14 amino acids. The CDR3 is CASSRADRDGEQYF. CDR3 nucleotide sequence: TGTGCCAGCAGCCGAGCGGACAGGGACGGAGAGCAGTACTTC.

This chain connects TRBV28 to TRBJ2-5, with D hard to call. Trimming pared 3 bases from V and 1 base from J, leaving 9 bases between. Germline CDR1 MDHEN, CDR2 SYDVKM. The CDR3 is 14 amino acids. DNA for the CDR3: TGTGCCAGCAGTTTCACACAAACCCAAGAGACCCAGTACTTC. It yields the protein CASSFTQTQETQYF.

Only a few counts were recorded for this clonotype. This chain connects TRBV28 to TRBJ2-7, with 9 bases aligning to TRBD2. In germline, CDR1 is MDHEN, CDR2 SYDVKM. CDR3 length equals 15 residues. The ends lost 7 bases at V and 0 bases at J; junction bases unmatched: 7. CDR3 DNA sequence: TGTGCCAGCAACGCTCTAGCGGGACTCTCCTACGAGCAGTACTTC. As protein: CASNALAGLSYEQYF.

This clonotype was found many times. The V call is TRBV4-1, the J call TRBJ1-2; D unresolved. Germline CDR1 reads MGHRA; CDR2 reads YSYEKL. This CDR3 is 15 amino acids long. V shed 0 bases and J shed 2 bases, with 10 bases lying between them. The chain's CDR3 is CASSQEGTVNYGYTF. Written as DNA, the CDR3 is TGCGCCAGCAGCCAAGAAGGTACAGTCAACTATGGCTACACCTTC.

In this sample, this clonotype turned up many times. The rearrangement links TRBV12-3 or TRBV12-4 to TRBJ2-7; 7 bases map to TRBD1. This CDR3 spans 14 amino acids. Trimming removed 1 base from V and 5 bases from J; junction bases left unmatched: 5. The chain's CDR3 is CASSLGRGIHEQYF. CDR3 nucleotide sequence: TGTGCCAGCAGTTTAGGCAGGGGGATCCACGAGCAGTACTTC.

There are many counts of this clonotype. V usage is TRBV12-3 or TRBV12-4 and J usage is TRBJ1-2; possibly TRBD1 for D (6 bases). V lost 6 bases and J lost 2, with 10 bases in between. This CDR3 comprises 13 residues. The CDR3 DNA sequence: TGTGCCAGCAGCCCTACAGGGAACTATGGCTACACCTTC. Translated, it gives CASSPTGNYGYTF.

This clonotype was seen repeatedly, ten times or more. V is TRBV12-5 and J is TRBJ2-5; D is undetermined. The CDR3 runs 13 residues. The germline V gene encodes CDR1 LGHNT and CDR2 FRNRAP. The V gene lost 1 base and the J gene lost 5 bases, with 8 bases spanning the gap. CDR3 residues: CASGLEAGETQYF. The CDR3 DNA sequence: TGTGCTAGTGGTTTGGAAGCCGGGGAGACCCAGTACTTC.

This clonotype was seen at least ten times. The chain links TRBV4-3 to TRBJ2-7; 12 bases align to TRBD2. CDR1 is LGHNA and CDR2 is YSLEER in the germline V gene. The CDR3 loop spans 15 amino acids. V lost 0 bases to trimming and J lost 7 bases; unmatched junction nucleotides: 4. The CDR3 DNA is TGCGCCAGCAGCCAAGAATCCCTAGCGGGAGGGGAGCAGTACTTC. Its translation is CASSQESLAGGEQYF.

The chain employs TRBV12-5 and TRBJ1-1, with D unresolved. Germline CDR1 LGHNT, CDR2 FRNRAP. CDR3 length: 15 amino acids. V dropped 1 base and J dropped 0 bases, with 9 bases sitting between them. The CDR3 sequence is CASGLERTMNTEAFF. The DNA for the CDR3 is TGTGCTAGTGGTTTGGAACGCACCATGAACACTGAAGCTTTCTTT. The full variable domain, its missing parts supplied by reference TRBV12-5 and TRBJ1-1, is DARVTQTPRHKVTEMGQEVTMRCQPILGHNTVFWYRQTMMQGLELLAYFRNRAPLDDSGMPKDRFSAEMPDATLATLKIQPSEPRDSAVYFCASGLERTMNTEAFFGQGTRLTVV.

In its sample, this clonotype was seen many times. The chain employs TRBV30 and TRBJ1-2; D is undetermined. Germline V gives CDR1 GTSNPN, CDR2 SVGIG (reference sequence). The CDR3 is made up of 13 amino acids. Trimming removed 0 bases from V and 1 base from J, with 6 bases in between. The CDR3 here is CAWSVWVNYGYTF. CDR3 nucleotides: TGTGCCTGGAGTGTATGGGTTAACTATGGCTACACCTTC.

This clonotype showed up just a few times. This chain links TRBV28 with TRBJ2-5; no firm D call. The CDR3 covers 15 residues. The germline gives CDR1 MDHEN, CDR2 SYDVKM. V was cut by 3 bases and J by 0 bases, with 11 bases left in between. Written as DNA, the CDR3 is TGTGCCAGCAGTTTCCCCGGTGGCAACCAAGAGACCCAGTACTTC. This translates into CASSFPGGNQETQYF. The full variable domain, its missing parts supplied by reference TRBV28 and TRBJ2-5, is DVKVTQSSRYLVKRTGEKVFLECVQDMDHENMFWYRQDPGLGLRLIYFSYDVKMKEKGDIPEGYSVSREKKERFSLILESASTNQTSMYLCASSFPGGNQETQYFGPGTRLLVL.

The V and J genes are TRBV11-2 and TRBJ2-7; TRBD1 or TRBD2 may be the D gene (7 bases each). The length of the CDR3 is 15 residues. Trimming took off 5 bases at V and 4 bases at J, with 18 bases between the two ends. Germline CDR1 SGHAT, CDR2 FQNNGV. The DNA for the CDR3 is TGTGCCAGCAGCAAGGAACAGGGGAGGGGATACGAGCAGTACTTC. Its translation is CASSKEQGRGYEQYF.

This clonotype has a count of ten or more. V gene TRBV29-1 combines with J gene TRBJ2-7, with no clear D. V was shortened by 1 base and J by 3 bases, with 13 bases between the two germline ends. The CDR3 runs to 14 residues. The V gene's germline CDR1 is SQVTM and CDR2 ANQGSEA. For the CDR3, the DNA is TGCAGCGTTGAAGCTCGTGGAGTGGGCTACGAGCAGTACTTC. Translated, it gives CSVEARGVGYEQYF.